This paragraph covers one T cell receptor (beta chain) sequence. Its antigen is undetermined. This sample is part of a study of cytomegalovirus exposure and HLA in healthy donors. Trimming at V came to 5 bases and at J to 2 bases, leaving 3 bases not matched to a gene. The germline gives CDR1 KGHSH, CDR2 LQKENI. The CDR3 runs to 14 residues. Study outcomes and limitations: Per a later analysis, 18,000 or so TCR beta sequences showed association with HLA alleles at 0.05 false discovery rate.

Both 60 Vbeta primers and 13 Jbeta primers went into the PCR. Using immunoSEQ multiplex PCR, the repertoire was profiled, and TCRdb retains in-frame clones only, with some absent. In the table there are around 100,000 clones, around 75% of which are singletons. The receptor's source is a woman under 30 in good health and CMV-seropositive. The source material was PBMCs. V and J are TRBV18 and TRBJ1-5, with 7 bases fitting TRBD1. CDR3 bases: TGTGCCAGCTCAATTGGGACAGGCAATCAGCCCCAGCATTTT. Protein sequence: CASSIGTGNQPQHF.